The rows below give T cell receptor beta chains drawn from one sample of a study of beta chain features in type 1 diabetes. Some clones are missing from TCRdb's copy, which holds only in-frame ones; the method was immunoSEQ multiplex PCR. The sample has under 550,000 clones; 9.5% to 12% are singletons. Sequencing was done on a sample of naive CD4+ T cells from blood. These receptors were collected from a woman aged 18-30 years in good health. Both conserved end residues are part of each CDR3. The order of the fields is V gene, J gene, clone size, D gene, CDR3 DNA, CDR3 protein. D genes are given only for firm matches. Clone size, where shown, is once, few, many, or a class for clones that have expanded.

V: TRBV7-8; J: TRBJ2-3; size: few; D: -; DNA: TGTGCCAGCAGCTTAGGATCGGTTCGGGGCACAGATACGCAGTATTTT; CDR3: CASSLGSVRGTDTQYF
V: TRBV29-1; J: TRBJ1-2; size: -; D: -; DNA: TGCAGCGTTGCACAGTTACAATCGTATGGCTACACCTTC; CDR3: CSVAQLQSYGYTF
V: TRBV29-1; J: TRBJ2-3; size: few; D: -; DNA: TGCAGCGTTGAAAGCCCGGGGACGACAGATACGCAGTATTTT; CDR3: CSVESPGTTDTQYF
V: TRBV5-6; J: TRBJ2-2; size: few; D: -; DNA: TGTGCCAGCAGCTTGGGACCGAACACCGGGGAGCTGTTTTTT; CDR3: CASSLGPNTGELFF
V: TRBV25-1; J: TRBJ2-7; size: few; D: -; DNA: TGTGCCAGCAGTGAATTTCGGCGGACTACCTACGAGCAGTACTTC; CDR3: CASSEFRRTTYEQYF
V: TRBV7-3; J: TRBJ2-5; size: -; D: -; DNA: TGTGCCAGCAGCTCTGGCAGGGCCCAAGAGACCCAGTACTTC; CDR3: CASSSGRAQETQYF
V: TRBV6-5; J: TRBJ2-7; size: -; D: -; DNA: TGTGCCAGCGGAAAGGACATTCGATACGAGCAGTACTTC; CDR3: CASGKDIRYEQYF
V: TRBV11-1; J: TRBJ2-5; size: many; D: -; DNA: TGTGCCAGCAGTGTCAGAGAGACCCAGTACTTC; CDR3: CASSVRETQYF
V: TRBV10-3; J: TRBJ1-1; size: -; D: -; DNA: TGTGCCATCGAGCCGAGGCTAAACACTGAAGCTTTCTTT; CDR3: CAIEPRLNTEAFF
V: TRBV7-9; J: TRBJ2-2; size: few; D: -; DNA: TGTGCCAGCAGGATAGGTCGTGAGTTTACCGGGGAGCTGTTTTTT; CDR3: CASRIGREFTGELFF
V: TRBV28; J: TRBJ2-4; size: few; D: -; DNA: TGTGCCAGCAGTTTATGGCAGGGGAGAAACATTCAGTACTTC; CDR3: CASSLWQGRNIQYF
V: TRBV30; J: TRBJ1-5; size: -; D: -; DNA: TGTGCCTGGAGTGTCGCAGGGGGCAATCAGCCCCAGCATTTT; CDR3: CAWSVAGGNQPQHF
V: TRBV7-2; J: TRBJ2-1; size: few; D: TRBD1; DNA: TGTGCCAGCAGCCTAACGACAGGGACCTACAATGAGCAGTTCTTC; CDR3: CASSLTTGTYNEQFF
V: TRBV29-1; J: TRBJ2-2; size: -; D: -; DNA: TGCAGCGTTGACACTCCTTCGAACACCGGGGAGCTGTTTTTT; CDR3: CSVDTPSNTGELFF
V: TRBV5-4; J: TRBJ2-3; size: -; D: -; DNA: TGTGCCAGCAGCTCTCCCGTCGGGAACCCAGATACGCAGTATTTT; CDR3: CASSSPVGNPDTQYF
V: TRBV13; J: TRBJ2-5; size: -; D: TRBD2; DNA: TGTGCCAGCAGCTTGGGCTCCCGGACTAGCGGGAGTAGCCAGTACTTC; CDR3: CASSLGSRTSGSSQYF
V: TRBV7-9; J: TRBJ1-1; size: -; D: -; DNA: TGTGCCAGCAGCTTATCAGCGAACACTGAAGCTTTCTTT; CDR3: CASSLSANTEAFF
V: TRBV6-6; J: TRBJ2-2; size: few; D: -; DNA: TGTGCCAGCAGACCGGGACACAAGAACACCGGGGAGCTGTTTTTT; CDR3: CASRPGHKNTGELFF
V: TRBV7-2; J: TRBJ2-4; size: -; D: TRBD2; DNA: TGTGCCAGCAGCTCCCTAGCGGGTCTTCAGTACTTC; CDR3: CASSSLAGLQYF
V: TRBV9; J: TRBJ2-2; size: -; D: TRBD1; DNA: TGTGCCAGCAGCGTATTCGACAGGGGGCAGAACACCGGGGAGCTGTTTTTT; CDR3: CASSVFDRGQNTGELFF
V: TRBV10-3; J: TRBJ2-1; size: many; D: -; DNA: TGTGCCATCGGGCCACAGGTGTCCTACAATGAGCAGTTCTTC; CDR3: CAIGPQVSYNEQFF
V: TRBV4-1; J: TRBJ2-1; size: -; D: -; DNA: TGCGCCAGCAGCCAACTGACCCCATTCGGAAGCTCCTACAATGAGCAGTTCTTC; CDR3: CASSQLTPFGSSYNEQFF
V: TRBV29-1; J: TRBJ2-5; size: -; D: TRBD1; DNA: TGCAGCGTTGCTCGTTTGTGGGACAGGAAGTACCAAGAGACCCAGTACTTC; CDR3: CSVARLWDRKYQETQYF
V: TRBV7-2; J: TRBJ1-4; size: -; D: -; DNA: TGTGCCAGCAGCTTCTTCAATGAAAAACTGTTTTTT; CDR3: CASSFFNEKLFF
V: TRBV5-1; J: TRBJ2-1; size: -; D: TRBD1; DNA: TGCGCCAGTGCCCGACAGGGGGTCAACAATGAGCAGTTCTTC; CDR3: CASARQGVNNEQFF
V: TRBV23-1; J: TRBJ1-4; size: few; D: -; DNA: TGCGCCAGCACCTCACGGGGCAGGGGTAATGAAAAACTGTTTTTT; CDR3: CASTSRGRGNEKLFF
V: TRBV7-2; J: TRBJ2-5; size: -; D: TRBD1; DNA: TGTGCCAGCAGCCTCCGAAGGGGACAGGAAGAGACCCAGTACTTC; CDR3: CASSLRRGQEETQYF
V: TRBV5-1; J: TRBJ2-5; size: -; D: -; DNA: TGCGCCAGCAGCCAGCGGAACCAAGAGACCCAGTACTTC; CDR3: CASSQRNQETQYF
V: TRBV7-6; J: TRBJ1-5; size: few; D: -; DNA: TGTGCCAGCAGTCTAGTGGGTAGCAATCAGCCCCAGCATTTT; CDR3: CASSLVGSNQPQHF
V: TRBV25-1; J: TRBJ2-1; size: few; D: TRBD1; DNA: TGTGCCAGCAGTCCTGACAGGGTTCTCTACAATGAGCAGTTCTTC; CDR3: CASSPDRVLYNEQFF
V: TRBV29-1; J: TRBJ1-2; size: few; D: -; DNA: TGCAGCGTGGTAGCCGGCTACACCTTC; CDR3: CSVVAGYTF
V: TRBV7-9; J: TRBJ2-3; size: few; D: TRBD1; DNA: TGTGCCAGCAGCTTCTCGACAGGGGATACGCAGTATTTT; CDR3: CASSFSTGDTQYF
V: TRBV30; J: TRBJ2-5; size: few; D: -; DNA: TGTGCCTGGAGTGAGGGAGAGACCCAGTACTTC; CDR3: CAWSEGETQYF
V: TRBV7-9; J: TRBJ2-2; size: -; D: TRBD2; DNA: TGTGCCAGCAGCCCGAGCGGGAGGGTGAACACCGGGGAGCTGTTTTTT; CDR3: CASSPSGRVNTGELFF
V: TRBV27; J: TRBJ1-1; size: -; D: -; DNA: TGTGCCAGCAGTCTCTCCCAGGGTAGGACTGAAGCTTTCTTT; CDR3: CASSLSQGRTEAFF
V: TRBV20-1; J: TRBJ2-1; size: -; D: -; DNA: TGCAGTGCCGTTCATAATGAGCAGTTCTTC; CDR3: CSAVHNEQFF
V: TRBV29-1; J: TRBJ2-1; size: few; D: TRBD2; DNA: TGCAGCGTTGGGGGGGAGGGACTGTTCTTC; CDR3: CSVGGEGLFF
V: TRBV4-3; J: TRBJ2-1; size: few; D: -; DNA: TGCGCCAGCAGCCAAGTCGCCACCCCCACTAGGGTGCGCGGCAATGAGCAGTTCTTC; CDR3: CASSQVATPTRVRGNEQFF
V: TRBV25-1; J: TRBJ1-3; size: few; D: TRBD1; DNA: TGTGCCAGCACCTGGACAGGGGCTGGAAACACCATATATTTT; CDR3: CASTWTGAGNTIYF
V: TRBV9; J: TRBJ2-5; size: -; D: -; DNA: TGTGCCAGCAGCGTAGAGGGGCGGGTGACCCAGTACTTC; CDR3: CASSVEGRVTQYF
V: TRBV19; J: TRBJ1-2; size: -; D: TRBD1; DNA: TGTGCCAGTAGTCAGGTTGGACAGGGGGCCTATGGCTACACCTTC; CDR3: CASSQVGQGAYGYTF
V: TRBV9; J: TRBJ2-5; size: few; D: -; DNA: TGTGCCAGCAGCGTAGTTCAGGGGGGGCAAGAGACCCAGTACTTC; CDR3: CASSVVQGGQETQYF
V: TRBV4-1; J: TRBJ1-2; size: few; D: -; DNA: TGCGCCAGCAGCCAAGCCCTATCCTCAATCCTTAAGGGTAGAGAAGCTAACTATGGCTACACCTTC; CDR3: CASSQALSSILKGREANYGYTF
V: TRBV7-2; J: TRBJ2-5; size: -; D: TRBD2; DNA: TGTGCCAGCAGCTTCGGACTAGCGGGAGCGGGGGCCCAGTACTTC; CDR3: CASSFGLAGAGAQYF
V: TRBV18; J: TRBJ2-2; size: few; D: -; DNA: TGTGCCAGCTCACCAAACACGGTCGCAGGGGAGCTGTTTTTT; CDR3: CASSPNTVAGELFF
V: TRBV19; J: TRBJ2-3; size: -; D: -; DNA: TGTGCCAGTAGTATCCAGCGGACAGATACGCAGTATTTT; CDR3: CASSIQRTDTQYF
V: TRBV7-9; J: TRBJ1-5; size: -; D: -; DNA: TGTGCCAGCAGCTTATTCCAGGAGCCCCAGCATTTT; CDR3: CASSLFQEPQHF
V: TRBV5-1; J: TRBJ2-5; size: -; D: -; DNA: TGCGCCAGCAGCTCAAGGACGGGCCAAGAGACCCAGTACTTC; CDR3: CASSSRTGQETQYF
V: TRBV25-1; J: TRBJ1-1; size: -; D: -; DNA: TGTGCCACCAAACCCCAGGGTAACACTGAAGCTTTCTTT; CDR3: CATKPQGNTEAFF
V: TRBV28; J: TRBJ1-1; size: few; D: -; DNA: TGTGCCAGCAGTTTAAAGTGGTTTGGGGCTTTCTTT; CDR3: CASSLKWFGAFF
V: TRBV5-1; J: TRBJ2-3; size: -; D: TRBD2; DNA: TGCGCCAGCAGCGGCGGGAGGAGCACAGATACGCAGTATTTT; CDR3: CASSGGRSTDTQYF
V: TRBV28; J: TRBJ2-5; size: -; D: -; DNA: TGTGCCAGCAGCCTTCGGATCATACAAGAGACCCAGTACTTC; CDR3: CASSLRIIQETQYF
V: TRBV4-3; J: TRBJ1-5; size: few; D: -; DNA: TGCGCCAGCAGCCATTACGCAACTGGAAATCAGCCCCAGCATTTT; CDR3: CASSHYATGNQPQHF
V: TRBV18; J: TRBJ2-7; size: few; D: -; DNA: TGTGCCAGCTCACTGGACTTGGAGCAGTACTTC; CDR3: CASSLDLEQYF
V: TRBV7-2; J: TRBJ2-5; size: -; D: -; DNA: TGTGCCAGCAGCTTACACCCTCAACTTCAAGAGACCCAGTACTTC; CDR3: CASSLHPQLQETQYF